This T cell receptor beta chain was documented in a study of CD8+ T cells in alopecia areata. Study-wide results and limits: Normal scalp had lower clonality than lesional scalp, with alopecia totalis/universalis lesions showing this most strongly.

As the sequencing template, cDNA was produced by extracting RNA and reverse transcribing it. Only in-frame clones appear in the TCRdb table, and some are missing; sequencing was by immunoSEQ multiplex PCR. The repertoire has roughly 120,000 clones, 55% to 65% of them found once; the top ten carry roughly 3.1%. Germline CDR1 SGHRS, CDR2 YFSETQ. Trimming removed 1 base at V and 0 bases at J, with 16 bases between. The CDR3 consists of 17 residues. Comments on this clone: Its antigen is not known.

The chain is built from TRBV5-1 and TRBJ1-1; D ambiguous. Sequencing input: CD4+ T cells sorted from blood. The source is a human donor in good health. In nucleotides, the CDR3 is TGCGCCAGCAGCTTGAGGTTTATGGAGGCCGTGAACACTGAAGCTTTCTTT. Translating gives CASSLRFMEAVNTEAFF.